This T cell receptor (beta chain) was documented in a study of blood T cell repertoires in COVID-19. Background on the study: Sites in the United States, Italy and Spain provided acute and convalescent COVID-19 samples.

The protocol was immunoSEQ multiplex PCR, while the TCRdb copy is restricted to in-frame clones and leaves out a portion. The repertoire includes fewer than 60,000 clones, around 80% of them detected once, and over 10% sits in the top ten. CDR3 length equals 13 residues. J was trimmed by 5 bases and V by 5 bases; bases with no gene match: 4. In germline, CDR1 is GTSNPN, CDR2 SVGIG (reference sequence). The sequence was obtained from a woman aged 80 or older with acute or convalescent COVID-19. Sequenced input: peripheral blood. V is TRBV30 and J is TRBJ1-5, with 9 bases fitting TRBD1. The CDR3 sequence: CAWGDRAHQPQHF. Here the CDR3 DNA reads TGTGCCTGGGGGGACAGGGCCCATCAGCCCCAGCATTTT.